This TCR beta chain was recovered during a study of siplizumab effects on memory and regulatory T cells (dated by TCRdb to the late 2010s). Study-level background: The effect of the anti-CD2 antibody siplizumab on alloreactive T-cell subsets was examined in allogeneic mixed lymphocyte reactions constructed from human PBMCs. What the study reported, not specific to this receptor: Because sequences below about 10^-5 frequency were poorly captured, only a minor fraction of alloreactive clones could be mapped to unstimulated subsets. Among mappable alloreactive CD4+ clones, an average Treg-derived fraction of over 60% was observed with siplizumab, compared with more than 25% in control reactions. The cumulative frequency of alloreactive sequences that could be traced back to unstimulated CD4+ memory T cells was significantly reduced by siplizumab. No functional confirmation was obtained for the suppressive function of proliferating Tregs from siplizumab cultures. Compared with memory T cells, unstimulated naive T cells appeared more diverse, and naive cells seemed to make a substantial contribution to the alloresponse. For roughly 75-97% of proliferating CD4+ or CD8+ clones, no naive or memory phenotype could be assigned.

Sorted unstimulated T cells and proliferating T cells recovered from mixed lymphocyte reactions underwent TCRbeta CDR3 sequencing. Fresh whole blood from fewer than twelve HLA-typed healthy donors was used to isolate PBMCs. Unstimulated CD4+ regulatory T cells were FACS-sorted to map the origin of alloreactive clones. Library generation was performed with the immunoSEQ multiplex PCR assay. The deep sequencing platform assayed roughly 10^5 TCR templates per sample. Genomic DNA extracted from sorted T cells was used for TCRbeta CDR3 sequencing. From the authors' description of their analysis: The R programming language was used for clonal analysis of the TCRbeta CDR3 data. Alloreactive CD4+ and CD8+ clones were defined by comparing unstimulated samples with post-reaction CFSE-low samples. Regulatory or non-regulatory origin was assigned to alloreactive CD4+ clones by matching of sequences to sorted unstimulated Treg and non-Treg repertoires. TCRdb took this table from immuneACCESS and kept in-frame rearrangements with V and J called. Such tables lack part of the clones; where checked against another copy, unresolved V genes explain under half of the gap, and the rest is unexplained. The D gene and trimming were derived from the DNA, and the V and J assignments and clone size from that table. The sample table shows some 100,000 clones, and about 90% are seen once. The ten largest account for less than 0.85% of the sample.

To note about this clone: Its recognized antigen is unknown. Base qualities are missing; no much larger clone stands one base away.

CDR1 and CDR2, per the germline V gene, are ENHRY and SYGVKD. From the cysteine through the phenylalanine, the CDR3 covers 16 amino acids. CDR3 DNA only is kept here, 48 bases in frame from base 1. Trimming takes 4 bases off V and 5 bases off J; junction bases not matched to a gene: 11. Sequencing was carried out using Tregs sorted from blood. The chain uses TRBV10-3 and TRBJ2-1, and 7 bases in between align with TRBD2. The clonotype comes from a human donor in good health. The sequence in DNA is TGTGCCATCAGTGGGCCTAAGGGGACTACCAACAATGAGCAGTTCTTC. The resulting protein is CAISGPKGTTNNEQFF.